This entry lists 26 T cell receptor beta chains sequenced from one sample in a study of CD8 T cells in Susac syndrome. Random hexamers were used to reverse transcribe the RNA input (0.5 to 1 ug). One entry per CDR3 protein, called by TCRdb with MiXCR from the immunoSEQ multiplex PCR reads. The table records 180,000 or so distinct CDR3 sequences, 95% of them present only once. The sequencing sample was made of CD4+ T cells from PBMCs. The receptors originated from a human donor with multiple sclerosis.

This clonotype was recorded a few times. This chain links TRBV12-3 or TRBV12-4 with TRBJ1-1, with D perhaps TRBD1 (6 bases). CDR3 size: 12 residues. Trimming pared 2 bases from V and 6 bases from J, leaving 7 bases between. CDR3 residues: CASSLQGPEAFF. In DNA form, the CDR3 reads TGTGCCAGCAGTTTACAGGGGCCTGAAGCTTTCTTT.

The V and J genes are TRBV12-3 or TRBV12-4 and TRBJ2-5; 8 nucleotides align to TRBD1. With V trimmed by 6 bases and J by 13 bases, 10 bases remained unmatched. CDR3 size: 12 residues. Here the CDR3 reads CASRPGQGVWYF. For the CDR3, the DNA is TGTGCCAGCAGGCCCGGACAGGGAGTGTGGTACTTC.

The gene calls are TRBV7-2 and TRBJ1-1; D uncertain. Deletions cut 6 bases from V and 3 bases from J, with 11 bases between. CDR1 SGHTA and CDR2 FQGNSA come from the germline V gene. The CDR3 covers 13 residues. The CDR3, as DNA: TGTGCCAGCAGAAACACGATAGACACTGAAGCTTTCTTT. Translating gives CASRNTIDTEAFF.

This clonotype was seen more than once but under ten times. V and J are TRBV20-1 and TRBJ2-3; D might be TRBD1 (6 bases). Germline V gene sequence: CDR1 DFQATT, CDR2 SNEGSKA (reference sequence). The V gene lost 5 bases and the J gene lost 3 bases, with 9 bases spanning the gap. This CDR3 is built from 12 residues. In DNA, the CDR3 is TGCAGTGCTCGTGACAGGACAGATACGCAGTATTTT. Residues: CSARDRTDTQYF.

The chain employs TRBV20-1 and TRBJ2-7; maybe TRBD2 (5 bases). With 2 bases removed from V and 6 bases from J, the gap between germline ends came to 14 bases. CDR1 is DFQATT and CDR2 is SNEGSKA in the germline V gene (reference sequence). The CDR3 consists of 13 residues. The CDR3 protein is CSARFSGIREQYF. In nucleotides, the CDR3 is TGCAGTGCTAGATTTTCGGGAATTCGCGAGCAGTACTTC.

The chain has TRBV28 and TRBJ2-7; 8 nucleotides line up with TRBD2. The CDR3 covers 15 residues. The V and J ends lost 5 bases and 0 bases, in that order; junction bases with no gene match: 6. Germline-derived CDR1 and CDR2 are MDHEN and SYDVKM. The CDR3 DNA reads as TGTGCCAGCAGTCCTCTTAGCGGGACCTCCTACGAGCAGTACTTC. Protein: CASSPLSGTSYEQYF.

The CDR3 DNA reads TGCAGTGCCAGACCCCCCGGGGGCCAGAATCAGCCCCAGCATTTT. Translated, it gives CSARPPGGQNQPQHF. The V call is TRBV20-1, the J call TRBJ1-5, with a tentative D call TRBD1 (6 bases). The germline CDR1 and CDR2 sequences are DFQATT and SNEGSKA (reference sequence). CDR3 length: 15 residues. Trimming stripped 6 bases from V and 4 bases from J, with 19 bases between.

The chain is built from TRBV28 and TRBJ1-4, with D perhaps TRBD1 (5 bases). Germline-derived CDR1 and CDR2 are MDHEN and SYDVKM. V dropped 4 bases and J dropped 4 bases, with 10 bases sitting between them. The length of the CDR3 is 14 residues. The CDR3 DNA follows: TGTGCCAGCAGTTGGAACAGGCTTAATGAAAAACTGTTTTTT. The encoded protein is CASSWNRLNEKLFF.

The chain carries TRBV12-3 or TRBV12-4 and TRBJ2-7, with D unclear. CDR3 length: 16 residues. V was pared by 0 bases and J by 7 bases, with 19 bases between. CDR3 in amino acids: CASSLAQLTGSSEQYF. CDR3 nucleotides: TGTGCCAGCAGTTTAGCGCAGTTGACTGGGTCGAGTGAGCAGTACTTC.

The chain couples TRBV20-1 to TRBJ2-3; possibly TRBD1 for D (5 bases). The V and J ends lost 3 bases and 3 bases respectively, with 19 bases between them. This CDR3 has 16 amino acids. The germline gives CDR1 DFQATT, CDR2 SNEGSKA (reference sequence). Here the CDR3 reads CSARATDRLRTDTQYF. The CDR3 DNA is TGCAGTGCTAGGGCCACAGACAGATTAAGAACAGATACGCAGTATTTT.

The chain recombines TRBV5-1 with TRBJ2-5, with D tentatively TRBD1 (6 bases). The V gene's germline CDR1 is SGHRS and CDR2 YFSETQ. The CDR3 runs to 12 residues. Between the trimmed V and J ends, which lost 4 bases and 5 bases, there was a span of 9 bases. The CDR3 DNA follows: TGCGCCAGCAGCACCAGGGGTGAGACCCAGTACTTC. Its translation is CASSTRGETQYF.

V and J are TRBV20-1 and TRBJ1-6, with D possibly matching TRBD1 (6 bases). This CDR3 is 14 amino acids long. Germline assignment: CDR1 DFQATT and CDR2 SNEGSKA (reference sequence). V was clipped by 4 bases and J by 8 bases, with 15 bases between them. CDR3 DNA sequence: TGCAGTGCTACCCCAACGGGGGGCCATTCACCCCTCCACTTT. Translating it yields CSATPTGGHSPLHF.

The chain has TRBV5-1 and TRBJ2-5, with a possible D match to TRBD2 (6 bases). The J call may be incorrect, as the DNA end agrees better with TRBJ2-7. Germline CDR1 is SGHRS and CDR2 is YFSETQ. The length of the CDR3 is 14 residues. The CDR3 spells CASSWDVERAEQYF. The DNA for the CDR3 is TGCGCCAGCAGCTGGGACGTAGAGCGGGCCGAGCAGTACTTC.

In nucleotides, the CDR3 is TGCAGCGTCCCCACCGGACTAGCGGGCGGGAATGAGCAGTTCTTC. The encoded protein is CSVPTGLAGGNEQFF. The gene calls are TRBV29-1 and TRBJ2-1; 11 bases line up with TRBD2. Per the germline V gene, CDR1 is SQVTM and CDR2 is ANQGSEA. The CDR3 runs 15 residues. J was trimmed by 7 bases and V by 6 bases; bases with no gene match: 11.

V gene TRBV2 combines with J gene TRBJ2-7, with a tentative D call TRBD1 (5 bases). CDR3 length: 13 residues. Germline loops: CDR1 SNHLY, CDR2 FYNNEI. V was trimmed by 6 bases and J by 2 bases, leaving 11 bases between them. CDR3 bases: TGTGCCAGCAGACGGCCAGGGACCTACGAGCAGTACTTC. Its protein product is CASRRPGTYEQYF. Drawing the rest from reference TRBV2 and TRBJ2-7, the complete variable domain is EPEVTQTPSHQVTQMGQEVILRCVPISNHLYFYWYRQILGQKVEFLVSFYNNEISEKSEIFDDQFSVERPDGSNFTLKIRSTKLEDSAMYFCASRRPGTYEQYFGPGTRLTVT.

This sequence joins TRBV25-1 and TRBJ1-5; the match to TRBD1 covers 8 bases. Losses at the gene ends were 6 bases for V and 7 bases for J; bases not matched to a gene: 8. The germline V gene has CDR1 MGHDK and CDR2 SYGVNS. The CDR3 is 14 residues long. CDR3 in DNA: TGTGCCAGCAGACCTACAGGGGGTGAGCAGCCCCAGCATTTT. Translated: CASRPTGGEQPQHF.

The V call is TRBV20-1, the J call TRBJ1-4; D ambiguous. Germline CDR1 is DFQATT and CDR2 is SNEGSKA (reference sequence). V lost 1 base, J lost 8 bases, and 14 bases lay in between. This CDR3 is built from 14 residues. The CDR3 DNA sequence: TGCAGTGCTAGAGCGGTCCAGTATCCAGAAAAACTGTTTTTT. The encoded protein is CSARAVQYPEKLFF.

This sequence joins TRBV9 and TRBJ2-7, with D unresolved. Germline-derived CDR1 and CDR2 are SGDLS and YYNGEE. CDR3 length: 14 residues. V lost 4 bases and J 5 bases, leaving 16 bases between the germline ends. CDR3 loop: CASSPTVIGHEQYF. In DNA, the CDR3 is TGTGCCAGCAGCCCTACTGTGATAGGCCACGAGCAGTACTTC.

This clonotype appeared a few times. The chain couples TRBV4-3 to TRBJ2-3, with 10 nucleotides matching TRBD2. The V gene end was trimmed by 4 bases and the J gene end by 0 bases; junction bases not matched to a gene: 1. Germline assignment: CDR1 LGHNA and CDR2 YSLEER. The CDR3 has 15 amino acids. The CDR3 is CASSLLAGSTDTQYF. In DNA, the CDR3 is TGCGCCAGCAGCCTACTAGCGGGAAGCACAGATACGCAGTATTTT.

The rearrangement joins TRBV15 to TRBJ2-7; D perhaps matches TRBD1 (6 bases). Trimming took 4 bases from V and 0 from J, leaving 13 bases between them. This CDR3 region has 15 residues. Germline CDR1 LNHNV, CDR2 YYDKDF (reference sequence). CDR3 bases: TGTGCCACCAGCAAGCCAGGGGAAACCTCCTACGAGCAGTACTTC. It encodes CATSKPGETSYEQYF. The variable domain in full, with the rest retrieved from reference TRBV15 and TRBJ2-7, is DAMVIQNPRYQVTQFGKPVTLSCSQTLNHNVMYWYQQKSSQAPKLLFHYYDKDFNNEADTPDNFQSRRPNTSFCFLDIRSPGLGDTAMYLCATSKPGETSYEQYFGPGTRLTVT.

V and J are TRBV20-1 and TRBJ2-7; D call uncertain. This CDR3 contains 15 residues. Trimming stripped 3 bases from V and 2 bases from J, with 17 bases between. Germline V lookup: CDR1 DFQATT, CDR2 SNEGSKA (reference sequence). For the CDR3, the DNA is TGCAGTGCTAGTTCCCCCCGCAGGACCACCTACGAGCAGTACTTC. It codes for CSASSPRRTTYEQYF.

The chain uses TRBV20-1 and TRBJ1-1; perhaps TRBD1 as D (6 bases). V was pared by 3 bases and J by 4 bases, with 9 bases between. The CDR3 extends over 12 amino acids. The germline V gene has CDR1 DFQATT and CDR2 SNEGSKA (reference sequence). CDR3 region: CSASKGGTEAFF. The DNA of the CDR3 is TGCAGTGCTAGTAAAGGGGGCACTGAAGCTTTCTTT.

The V and J genes are TRBV7-9 and TRBJ2-1; D unclear. Germline CDR1 reads SEHNR; CDR2 reads FQNEAQ (reference sequence). CDR3 size: 16 residues. V gave up 2 bases and J gave up 0 bases, with 11 bases separating them. This chain's CDR3 is CASSLFGTLSYNEQFF. DNA of the CDR3: TGTGCCAGCAGCTTATTCGGCACCCTCTCCTACAATGAGCAGTTCTTC. The full variable domain, completed using reference TRBV7-9 and TRBJ2-1, is DTGVSQNPRHKITKRGQNVTFRCDPISEHNRLYWYRQTLGQGPEFLTYFQNEAQLEKSRLLSDRFSAERPKGSFSTLEIQRTEQGDSAMYLCASSLFGTLSYNEQFFGPGTRLTVL.

The genes are TRBV5-1 and TRBJ2-7, with no clear D. The CDR3 extends over 12 amino acids. V was clipped by 0 bases and J by 6 bases, with 7 bases between them. Germline CDR1 is SGHRS and CDR2 is YFSETQ. This chain's CDR3 is CASSLEGFEQYF. The CDR3 DNA sequence: TGCGCCAGCAGCTTGGAAGGGTTCGAGCAGTACTTC.

V is TRBV9 and J is TRBJ2-7, with 7 nucleotides matching TRBD1. The V segment lost 3 bases and the J segment 7 bases; nucleotides outside the gene matches: 16. CDR3 length equals 16 residues. From germline, CDR1 is SGDLS and CDR2 YYNGEE. CDR3 sequence (DNA): TGTGCCAGCAGCGCAGGGACAGTGTCTTTATTGGGGGAGCAGTACTTC. Residues: CASSAGTVSLLGEQYF.

The chain uses TRBV5-4 and TRBJ2-5, with 8 bases lining up with TRBD2. This CDR3 spans 14 amino acids. From germline, CDR1 is SGHNT and CDR2 YYREEE (reference sequence). V lost 1 base to trimming and J lost 5 bases; unmatched junction nucleotides: 4. The CDR3 nucleotides are TGTGCCAGCAGCTTGTGGGCTAGCGGGGAGACCCAGTACTTC. This encodes CASSLWASGETQYF.